The 3 T cell receptor beta chains reported below all come from one sample, sequenced in a study of T cell responses to AZD1222 COVID-19 vaccine. TCRdb's table, derived via immunoSEQ multiplex PCR, lists solely in-frame clones and lacks some. The table includes roughly 140,000 clones, around 88% detected once. The sample in question was peripheral blood, obtained on day 0 of AZD1222 vaccination. These receptors originate from an adult in good health.

This chain links TRBV4-2 with TRBJ1-6; D ambiguous. This CDR3 comprises 14 residues. Per the germline V gene, CDR1 is LGHNA and CDR2 is YNFKEQ. V was shortened by 0 bases and J by 9 bases, with 9 bases between the two germline ends. The CDR3 sequence is CASSQDEEGSPLHF. DNA for the CDR3: TGTGCCAGCAGCCAAGATGAGGAGGGTTCACCCCTCCACTTT.

The chain uses TRBV27 and TRBJ1-2, with TRBD1 matching 10 bases. This CDR3 has 14 residues. J gave up 5 bases and V 6 bases, and 6 bases lay outside the gene matches. The germline CDR1 and CDR2 sequences are MNHEY and SMNVEV (reference sequence). CDR3 loop: CASRPDRGWYGYTF. The CDR3 nucleotides read TGTGCCAGCAGACCGGACAGGGGGTGGTATGGCTACACCTTC.

CDR3 coding DNA: TGTGCCAGCACCAAAAACAATGAGCAGTTCTTC. Translated, it gives CASTKNNEQFF. The chain has TRBV6-5 and TRBJ2-1; D is unresolved. The CDR3 runs 11 residues. V was pared by 7 bases and J by 5 bases, with 6 bases between. Germline V gene data show CDR1 as MNHEY and CDR2 as SVGAGI.